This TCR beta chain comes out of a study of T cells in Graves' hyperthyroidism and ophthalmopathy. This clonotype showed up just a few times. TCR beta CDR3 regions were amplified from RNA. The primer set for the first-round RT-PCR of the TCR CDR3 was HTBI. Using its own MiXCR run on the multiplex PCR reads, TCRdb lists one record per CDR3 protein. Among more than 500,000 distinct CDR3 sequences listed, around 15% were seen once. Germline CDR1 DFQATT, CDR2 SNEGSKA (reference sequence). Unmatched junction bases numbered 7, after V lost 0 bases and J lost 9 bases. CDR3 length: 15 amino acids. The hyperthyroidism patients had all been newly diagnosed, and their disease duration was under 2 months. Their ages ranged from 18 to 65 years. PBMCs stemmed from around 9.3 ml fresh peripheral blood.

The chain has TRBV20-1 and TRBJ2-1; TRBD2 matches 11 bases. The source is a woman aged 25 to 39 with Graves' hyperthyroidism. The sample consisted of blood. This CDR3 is CSARDLAGGKSEQFF. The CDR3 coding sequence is TGCAGTGCTAGAGACTTAGCGGGAGGGAAGTCTGAGCAGTTCTTC.